The next 26 T cell receptor beta chains were all read from a single sample in a study of PD-1 blockade in mismatch repair-deficient tumors. The data were produced by immunoSEQ multiplex PCR, yet TCRdb's version contains in-frame clones alone and is incomplete. This sample has about 14,000 clones; 65% to 90% occur once, and the top ten carry approximately 1.8%. Material: PBMCs, obtained less than 15 weeks after starting pembrolizumab. The receptors here all came from an adult with mismatch repair-deficient cancer.

The chain joins TRBV14 to TRBJ2-1; 12 nucleotides match TRBD2. Germline V gene lookup returns CDR1 SGHDN and CDR2 FVKESK. This CDR3 has 16 residues. J was trimmed by 1 base and V by 6 bases; bases with no gene match: 4. The CDR3 DNA is TGTGCCAGCAGTCGACTAGCGGGAGCTTCCTACAATGAGCAGTTCTTC. Its protein is CASSRLAGASYNEQFF.

The V call is TRBV28, the J call TRBJ1-2, with unresolved D. This CDR3 contains 12 residues. Germline lookup yields CDR1 MDHEN and CDR2 SYDVKM. V dropped 3 bases and J dropped 4 bases, with 6 bases sitting between them. The CDR3 DNA reads TGTGCCAGCAGTTTTAGTGCCTATGGCTACACCTTC. Translating it yields CASSFSAYGYTF.

Concerning this clone itself: With a far larger clone one base away, a read error is the likely cause. Additional DNA sequences in this sample encode the identical CDR3. The chain links TRBV9 to TRBJ2-7, with 11 bases that match TRBD2. The CDR3 extends over 16 amino acids. Germline V gene lookup returns CDR1 SGDLS and CDR2 YYNGEE. This CDR3 is CASSVLPTSGSYEQYF. In nucleotides, the CDR3 is TGTGCCAGCAGCGTTCTCCCCACTAGCGGGAGTTACGAACAGTACTTC.

The V gene is TRBV28, the J gene TRBJ1-6; 9 positions agree with TRBD1. The CDR3 is 21 amino acids. CDR1 is MDHEN, CDR2 SYDVKM, per germline. V trimming: 6 bases; J trimming: 6 bases; junction bases outside the gene matches: 24. CDR3 DNA: TGTGCCAGCAGGTCTCCAAGTGGGTACAGGGGGCAGGGGCGAGGTAATTCACCCCTCCACTTT. Amino acids: CASRSPSGYRGQGRGNSPLHF.

The chain employs TRBV28 and TRBJ1-3; 7 bases are shared with TRBD1. This CDR3 contains 15 residues. Germline V gene data show CDR1 as MDHEN and CDR2 as SYDVKM. CDR3: CACHRGGFPGNTIYF. The CDR3 nucleotides are TGTGCTTGTCACAGGGGAGGCTTCCCTGGAAACACCATATATTTT.

Concerning this clone itself: Mismatch with germline at one junction end may stem from a read error. This sequence joins TRBV7-9 and TRBJ2-2; TRBD1 matches at 8 bases. The CDR3 runs to 16 residues. Looked up from germline, CDR1 is SEHNR and CDR2 is FQNEAQ (reference sequence). CDR3 coding DNA: TGTGCCAGCAGCCTAGCAGGGGGCGCGACGTCCGGGGAGCTGTTTTTT. It encodes CASSLAGGATSGELFF. The variable domain in full, completed from reference TRBV7-9 and TRBJ2-2, reads DTGVSQNPRHKITKRGQNVTFRCDPISEHNRLYWYRQTLGQGPEFLTYFQNEAQLEKSRLLSDRFSAERPKGSFSTLEIQRTEQGDSAMYLCASSLAGGATSGELFFGEGSRLTVL.

V and J are TRBV10-1 and TRBJ2-5, with D maybe TRBD2 (6 bases). CDR1 WNHNN and CDR2 SYGVQD come from the germline V gene (reference sequence). The V end lost 6 bases, the J end lost 5 bases, and 25 bases lay between the germline ends. This CDR3 has 17 amino acids. In DNA, the CDR3 is TGCGCCAGCAGCGATACTAGCTGGGATGCTGAGAGGGAGACCCAGTACTTC. Translation: CASSDTSWDAERETQYF.

J is TRBJ2-5 and V is TRBV19, with D possibly TRBD1 on 6 matching bases. Germline V gene data show CDR1 as LNHDA and CDR2 as SQIVND (reference sequence). The length of the CDR3 is 15 residues. V was clipped by 5 bases and J by 5 bases, with 18 bases between them. CDR3 residues: CASSPRGGNRETQYF. CDR3 nucleotides: TGTGCCAGTAGTCCACGAGGGGGAAACAGGGAGACCCAGTACTTC. The full variable domain, in which reference TRBV19 and TRBJ2-5 provide the parts outside the CDR3, is DGGITQSPKYLFRKEGQNVTLSCEQNLNHDAMYWYRQDPGQGLRLIYYSQIVNDFQKGDIAEGYSVSREKKESFPLTVTSAQKNPTAFYLCASSPRGGNRETQYFGPGTRLLVL.

V and J are TRBV28 and TRBJ2-1; D is possibly TRBD2 (5 bases). This CDR3 is built from 15 residues. The germline gives CDR1 MDHEN, CDR2 SYDVKM. V lost 5 bases and J 5 bases, leaving 16 bases between the germline ends. The CDR3 loop reads CASSQAALKHNEQFF. CDR3 DNA: TGTGCCAGCAGTCAAGCGGCCCTCAAGCACAATGAGCAGTTCTTC.

This chain uses TRBV9 with TRBJ2-3; D is possibly TRBD1 (6 bases). This CDR3 spans 14 amino acids. The germline V gene has CDR1 SGDLS and CDR2 YYNGEE. Trimming removed 3 bases at V and 3 bases at J, with 11 bases between. CDR3 nucleotide sequence: TGTGCCAGCAGCGATCACGGGACAACAGATACGCAGTATTTT. It yields the protein CASSDHGTTDTQYF.

CDR3 DNA sequence: TGTGCCAGCAGTAAACCGGGACAGGCTACAACTAATGAAAAACTGTTTTTT. This gives the protein CASSKPGQATTNEKLFF. J is TRBJ1-4 and V is TRBV28, with TRBD1 identical over 8 bases. J gave up 0 bases and V 5 bases, and 8 bases lay outside the gene matches. The germline V gene has CDR1 MDHEN and CDR2 SYDVKM. The CDR3 sequence is 17 residues long.

The genes are TRBV28 and TRBJ1-2; D is perhaps TRBD1 (5 bases). Trimming took 2 bases from V and 8 from J, leaving 12 bases between them. CDR1 is MDHEN, CDR2 SYDVKM, per germline. CDR3 length equals 13 residues. The CDR3 here is CASSLTRVGGYTF. CDR3 bases: TGTGCCAGCAGTTTAACCAGGGTGGGAGGCTACACCTTC.

This CDR3 is CASSQWTGWSYGYTF. DNA of the CDR3: TGTGCCAGCAGCCAATGGACAGGGTGGAGCTATGGCTACACCTTC. This chain uses TRBV14 with TRBJ1-2; 8 bases agree with TRBD1. Germline assignment: CDR1 SGHDN and CDR2 FVKESK. The CDR3 runs to 15 residues. J lost 4 bases, V lost 2 bases, and 6 bases had no gene match. The full variable domain, in which reference TRBV14 and TRBJ1-2 provide the parts outside the CDR3, is EAGVTQFPSHSVIEKGQTVTLRCDPISGHDNLYWYRRVMGKEIKFLLHFVKESKQDESGMPNNRFLAERTGGTYSTLKVQPAELEDSGVYFCASSQWTGWSYGYTFGSGTRLTVV.

This clone was recorded once. This chain joins TRBV30 and TRBJ2-5, with 7 positions matching TRBD2. Germline assignment: CDR1 GTSNPN and CDR2 SVGIG (reference sequence). The CDR3 has 17 amino acids. With 0 bases clipped from V and 4 bases from J, the junction kept 14 bases outside the gene matches. CDR3 region: CAWSVGGGLMVRETQYF. The CDR3 bases are TGTGCCTGGAGTGTGGGGGGAGGGCTCATGGTACGAGAGACCCAGTACTTC.

The chain recombines TRBV2 with TRBJ1-2; the match to TRBD1 covers 9 bases. Germline V gene sequence: CDR1 SNHLY, CDR2 FYNNEI. V shed 2 bases and J 5 bases; nucleotides not matched to a gene: 9. This CDR3 region has 16 residues. In DNA form, the CDR3 reads TGTGCCAGCAGTGAACGGCTCCGGACAGGGGTATATGGCTACACCTTC. Translation: CASSERLRTGVYGYTF.

The rearrangement uses TRBV10-3 and TRBJ2-3; maybe TRBD1 (5 bases). The CDR3 is 17 amino acids. Trimming stripped 0 bases from V and 6 bases from J, with 19 bases between. Looked up from germline, CDR1 is ENHRY and CDR2 is SYGVKD. For the CDR3, the DNA is TGTGCCATCAGTGAGTCGAACTCGGCTACGAAGGGGGATACGCAGTATTTT. It is translated as CAISESNSATKGDTQYF.

The chain couples TRBV18 to TRBJ1-2, with D tentatively TRBD1 (6 bases). V lost 3 bases and J 3 bases, leaving 11 bases between the germline ends. The CDR3 spans 14 residues. Germline values: CDR1 KGHSH, CDR2 LQKENI. CDR3 sequence: CASSPREGDYGYTF. For the CDR3, the DNA is TGTGCCAGCTCACCCCGGGAGGGGGACTATGGCTACACCTTC. The whole variable domain, filled in from reference TRBV18 and TRBJ1-2, reads NAGVMQNPRHLVRRRGQEARLRCSPMKGHSHVYWYRQLPEEGLKFMVYLQKENIIDESGMPKERFSAEFPKEGPSILRIQQVVRGDSAAYFCASSPREGDYGYTFGSGTRLTVV.

The CDR3 sequence: CASSFGTVNTEAFF. The DNA for the CDR3 is TGCGCCAGCAGCTTTGGGACAGTGAACACTGAAGCTTTCTTT. This chain links TRBV5-1 with TRBJ1-1, with 7 bases fitting TRBD1. The germline V gene has CDR1 SGHRS and CDR2 YFSETQ. The CDR3 is 14 amino acids. With 2 bases clipped from V and 0 bases from J, the junction kept 1 base outside the gene matches. The full variable domain, with the rest looked up from reference TRBV5-1 and TRBJ1-1, is KAGVTQTPRYLIKTRGQQVTLSCSPISGHRSVSWYQQTPGQGLQFLFEYFSETQRNKGNFPGRFSGRQFSNSRSEMNVSTLELGDSALYLCASSFGTVNTEAFFGQGTRLTVV.

The chain recombines TRBV14 with TRBJ2-7; 7 bases fit TRBD2. After removal of 1 base from V and 4 bases from J, the junction contained 7 bases not matched to a gene. This CDR3 has 15 residues. Germline V gene data show CDR1 as SGHDN and CDR2 as FVKESK. This chain's CDR3 is CASSQGLADLYEQYF. For the CDR3, the DNA is TGTGCCAGCAGCCAAGGTCTAGCGGACCTATACGAGCAGTACTTC.

This clone has a handful of counts. The chain is built from TRBV6-6 and TRBJ2-7; D gene unclear. This CDR3 is 14 amino acids long. Germline CDR1 reads MNHNY; CDR2 reads SVGAGI (reference sequence). Trimming pared 2 bases from V and 3 bases from J, leaving 11 bases between. The CDR3: CASSYDLIYYEQYF. The CDR3 DNA follows: TGTGCCAGCAGTTACGACTTGATATACTACGAGCAGTACTTC.

Details on this clone: One junction end disagrees with the germline gene, perhaps due to a read error. The chain joins TRBV5-4 to TRBJ1-2; 10 nucleotides match TRBD1. This CDR3 has 18 residues. The germline V gene encodes CDR1 SGHNT and CDR2 YYREEE (reference sequence). The chain's CDR3 is CTSSLNNPTTGGGSGYTF. The CDR3, as DNA: TGTACCAGCAGCCTGAACAATCCAACGACAGGGGGCGGGTCTGGCTACACCTTC.

The chain uses TRBV7-3 and TRBJ1-2; no definite D call. This CDR3 region has 13 residues. V was cut by 5 bases and J by 4 bases, with 11 bases left in between. In germline, CDR1 is SGHTA, CDR2 FQGTGA. DNA of the CDR3: TGTGCCAGCAGCGAAGACCGCGGCTATGGCTACACCTTC. Its protein is CASSEDRGYGYTF.

The chain joins TRBV12-5 to TRBJ2-2; 11 nucleotides match TRBD2. The CDR3 runs 17 residues. With V trimmed by 6 bases and J by 2 bases, 8 bases remained unmatched. Germline V gene sequence: CDR1 LGHNT, CDR2 FRNRAP. CDR3 in DNA: TGTGCTAGTGGCACCTCCGGGACTAGCGGAAACACCGGGGAGCTGTTTTTT. Protein sequence: CASGTSGTSGNTGELFF.

The chain employs TRBV27 and TRBJ2-3; 7 bases line up with TRBD1. Germline CDR1 is MNHEY and CDR2 is SMNVEV (reference sequence). Trimming at V came to 5 bases and at J to 6 bases, leaving 14 bases not matched to a gene. This CDR3 has 16 residues. CDR3 sequence (DNA): TGTGCCAGCAGTCTAAGGGCCCCCTCCAGGGGGGATACGCAGTATTTT. Residues: CASSLRAPSRGDTQYF.

The V and J genes are TRBV19 and TRBJ1-5, with D uncertain. V gave up 5 bases and J gave up 8 bases, with 16 bases separating them. This CDR3 region has 14 residues. Germline V gene sequence: CDR1 LNHDA, CDR2 SQIVND (reference sequence). The CDR3 nucleotides are TGTGCCAGTAGTTCCCGGGTCGAACTTAAGCCCCAGCATTTT. Its protein product is CASSSRVELKPQHF.

J is TRBJ1-5 and V is TRBV28; a possible D gene is TRBD1 (5 bases). From germline, CDR1 is MDHEN and CDR2 SYDVKM. This CDR3 spans 14 amino acids. The CDR3 nucleotides are TGTGCGGTAGGAGGGGCCTATAGCAATCAGCCCCAGCATTTT. This encodes CAVGGAYSNQPQHF. Using reference TRBV28 and TRBJ1-5 for the parts outside the CDR3, the full variable domain is DVKVTQSSRYLVKRTGEKVFLECVQDMDHENMFWYRQDPGLGLRLIYFSYDVKMKEKGDIPEGYSVSREKKERFSLILESASTNQTSMYLCAVGGAYSNQPQHFGDGTRLSIL.